These 21 T cell receptor beta chains were all obtained from the same sample, sequenced in a study of Ad26.COV2.S vaccination and SARS-CoV-2 variants. Sequenced by immunoSEQ multiplex PCR; TCRdb stores in-frame clones only, minus some. The table includes about 100,000 clones, 80% detected once. The starting material was peripheral blood, obtained after recovery from COVID-19. Receptor source: a human donor who had recovered from COVID-19.

The gene calls are TRBV6-1 and TRBJ2-1; 11 bases line up with TRBD1. The CDR3 has 15 amino acids. Germline CDR1 and CDR2: MNHNS and SASEGT. With V trimmed by 3 bases and J by 8 bases, 6 bases remained unmatched. In DNA form, the CDR3 reads TGTGCCAGCAGTGAGTACGGACAGGGGGCAGATGAGCAGTTCTTC. Translation: CASSEYGQGADEQFF.

This clone appeared a few times. V gene TRBV27 combines with J gene TRBJ1-5; D gene ambiguous. Germline CDR1 is MNHEY and CDR2 is SMNVEV (reference sequence). This CDR3 comprises 14 residues. Trimming pared 2 bases from V and 0 bases from J, leaving 5 bases between. Written as DNA, the CDR3 is TGTGCCAGCAGTTTAGCTAGTAGCAATCAGCCCCAGCATTTT. This sequence encodes CASSLASSNQPQHF.

This clone was counted a single time. The rearrangement uses TRBV5-1 and TRBJ1-2; 9 nucleotides agree with TRBD1. The V and J ends lost 4 bases and 6 bases, in that order; junction bases with no gene match: 7. The CDR3 covers 14 residues. The germline CDR1 and CDR2 sequences are SGHRS and YFSETQ. The CDR3 coding sequence is TGCGCCAGCAGCGCGGGACAGGGCGGGGATGGCTACACCTTC. It yields the protein CASSAGQGGDGYTF.

The V call is TRBV10-2, the J call TRBJ1-2; 8 positions agree with TRBD1. The CDR3 is 15 amino acids. V was pared by 2 bases and J by 5 bases, with 7 bases of the junction left unmatched. In germline, CDR1 is WSHSY, CDR2 SAAADI. CDR3 residues: CASSEGTGFGYGYTF. CDR3 coding DNA: TGCGCCAGCAGTGAGGGGACAGGCTTTGGTTATGGCTACACCTTC.

This clone has a count of ten or more. The J gene is TRBJ1-4, the V gene TRBV29-1, with unresolved D. The CDR3 totals 13 residues. From germline, CDR1 is SQVTM and CDR2 ANQGSEA. The V end was cut by 5 bases, the J end by 4 bases, with 11 bases between. As DNA, the CDR3 is TGCAGCGTTAACCGGGAGGTTAATGAAAAACTGTTTTTT. It encodes CSVNREVNEKLFF.

The chain recombines TRBV5-6 with TRBJ2-1; the D gene is possibly TRBD2 (6 bases). Trimming took off 0 bases at V and 3 bases at J, with 10 bases between the two ends. Germline assignment: CDR1 SGHDT and CDR2 YYEEEE. The CDR3 has 15 residues. The CDR3 sequence is CASSLVLANYNEQFF. Written as DNA, the CDR3 is TGTGCCAGCAGCTTGGTTCTAGCGAACTACAATGAGCAGTTCTTC.

The chain joins TRBV19 to TRBJ1-4, with no clear D. V lost 3 bases and J lost 4, with 9 bases in between. The germline V gene encodes CDR1 LNHDA and CDR2 SQIVND (reference sequence). CDR3 length: 14 amino acids. CDR3 region: CASSMEGLNEKLFF. CDR3 in DNA: TGTGCCAGTAGTATGGAAGGGCTTAATGAAAAACTGTTTTTT. The whole variable domain, filled in from reference TRBV19 and TRBJ1-4, reads DGGITQSPKYLFRKEGQNVTLSCEQNLNHDAMYWYRQDPGQGLRLIYYSQIVNDFQKGDIAEGYSVSREKKESFPLTVTSAQKNPTAFYLCASSMEGLNEKLFFGSGTQLSVL.

This clone appeared a few times. V usage is TRBV30 and J usage is TRBJ1-6; 9 positions agree with TRBD1. The CDR3 covers 13 residues. Germline assignment: CDR1 GTSNPN and CDR2 SVGIG (reference sequence). Trimming at V came to 3 bases and at J to 10 bases, leaving 4 bases not matched to a gene. The DNA of the CDR3 is TGTGCCTGGAGGGGGACAGGGTTGTCACCCCTCCACTTT. The encoded protein is CAWRGTGLSPLHF.

This clone is a singleton in its sample. The chain combines TRBV15 with TRBJ2-3; weak D call: TRBD2 (6 bases). Germline V CDR1 and CDR2: LNHNV, YYDKDF (reference sequence). V lost 5 bases and J lost 11, with 17 bases in between. The CDR3 consists of 13 residues. The CDR3 reads CATSARLVPWQYF. CDR3 coding DNA: TGTGCCACCAGCGCCCGACTAGTCCCATGGCAGTATTTT.

The gene calls are TRBV13 and TRBJ1-1; 7 bases match TRBD1. The J segment lost 4 bases and the V segment lost 3 bases, leaving 2 bases of the junction unmatched. Germline V gene sequence: CDR1 PRHDT, CDR2 FYEKMQ (reference sequence). The length of the CDR3 is 13 residues. This CDR3 is CASSFSGGTEAFF. CDR3 bases: TGTGCCAGCAGCTTTTCAGGGGGCACTGAAGCTTTCTTT.

The chain combines TRBV6-1 with TRBJ1-3; D not resolved. The CDR3 is 16 amino acids. Germline-derived CDR1 and CDR2 are MNHNS and SASEGT. Trimming took 2 bases from V and 0 from J, leaving 11 bases between them. The CDR3 is CASSEYHQSSGNTIYF. The CDR3 region has the DNA TGTGCCAGCAGTGAATATCACCAGAGCTCTGGAAACACCATATATTTT.

The chain couples TRBV4-3 to TRBJ1-5; 9 nucleotides align to TRBD1. Germline loops: CDR1 LGHNA, CDR2 YSLEER. V lost 0 bases to trimming and J lost 2 bases; unmatched junction nucleotides: 11. The CDR3 length is 19 residues. CDR3 sequence reads: CASSQDPQGAKRGNQPQHF. DNA for the CDR3: TGCGCCAGCAGCCAAGATCCACAGGGGGCTAAGAGAGGCAATCAGCCCCAGCATTTT.

The chain carries TRBV5-1 and TRBJ1-6, with D possibly being TRBD1 (5 bases). The CDR3 is 14 amino acids. The V gene's germline CDR1 is SGHRS and CDR2 YFSETQ. Trimming removed 1 base from V and 10 bases from J, with 12 bases in between. The CDR3 DNA reads TGCGCCAGCAGCTTGCAGGGAGTTCGCTCACCCCTCCACTTT. Its translation is CASSLQGVRSPLHF.

V usage is TRBV3-1 (or the pseudogene TRBV3-2) and J usage is TRBJ2-7; D is perhaps TRBD1 or TRBD2 (5 bases each). CDR1 and CDR2 (germline): LGHDT, YNNKEL (reference sequence). V was shortened by 1 base and J by 1 base, with 14 bases between the two germline ends. This CDR3 contains 16 residues. CDR3 in amino acids: CASSQGYGTASYEQYF. For the CDR3, the DNA is TGTGCCAGCAGCCAAGGATATGGGACGGCGTCCTACGAGCAGTACTTC.

The CDR3 loop reads CAMDRPNTGELFF. Written as DNA, the CDR3 is TGTGCTATGGACAGACCGAACACCGGGGAGCTGTTTTTT. This rearrangement joins TRBV12-3 or TRBV12-4 to TRBJ2-2; D possibly corresponds to TRBD1 (6 bases). The CDR3 loop spans 13 amino acids.

This clone was detected only once. The chain has TRBV18 and TRBJ2-5; tentatively, D is TRBD1 or TRBD2 (5 bases each). With 3 bases removed from V and 2 bases from J, the gap between germline ends came to 16 bases. The CDR3 is 16 amino acids. Germline CDR1 is KGHSH and CDR2 is LQKENI. CDR3 nucleotides: TGTGCCAGCTCACCCGGGATAGGGGATAATCAAGAGACCCAGTACTTC. Protein: CASSPGIGDNQETQYF.

This rearrangement joins TRBV4-1 to TRBJ1-2, with 8 nucleotides matching TRBD1. The CDR3 runs 19 residues. V lost 3 bases, J lost 6 bases, and 21 bases stayed unmatched. CDR1 is MGHRA and CDR2 is YSYEKL in the germline V gene. This CDR3 reads CASSHLPGTGFFGRDGYTF. CDR3 DNA sequence: TGCGCCAGCAGCCATTTGCCCGGGACAGGTTTCTTTGGGAGGGATGGCTACACCTTC.

This clone was seen a handful of times. The chain couples TRBV6-5 to TRBJ2-1; TRBD2 is a possible D gene (6 bases). The CDR3 covers 14 residues. The germline V gene has CDR1 MNHEY and CDR2 SVGAGI. Trimming stripped 6 bases from V and 14 bases from J, with 23 bases between. For the CDR3, the DNA is TGTGCCAGCAGCAACGATCGGCGAGGGGACTCTAAGTTCTTC. This sequence encodes CASSNDRRGDSKFF.

V usage is TRBV4-3 and J usage is TRBJ1-4; D uncertain. Germline lookup yields CDR1 LGHNA and CDR2 YSLEER. Trimming took 0 bases from V and 4 from J, leaving 9 bases between them. The length of the CDR3 is 15 residues. CDR3 residues: CASSQEGTYNEKLFF. The CDR3 region has the DNA TGCGCCAGCAGCCAAGAGGGCACGTATAATGAAAAACTGTTTTTT.

In this sample, this clone turned up a few times. The V gene is TRBV5-6, the J gene TRBJ1-4, with 11 nucleotides matching TRBD1. The germline CDR1 and CDR2 sequences are SGHDT and YYEEEE. With V trimmed by 4 bases and J by 11 bases, 7 bases remained unmatched. The CDR3 loop spans 14 amino acids. In nucleotides, the CDR3 is TGTGCCAGCAGCGAAAGGACAGGGGGCGGTAAACTGTTTTTT. Amino acid sequence: CASSERTGGGKLFF.

The J gene is TRBJ1-1, the V gene TRBV6-4; a possible D gene is TRBD1 (6 bases). The CDR3 is made up of 14 amino acids. V lost 5 bases and J 5 bases, leaving 15 bases between the germline ends. Looked up from germline, CDR1 is MRHNA and CDR2 is SNTAGT. This CDR3 reads CASSRSGGGTEAFF. CDR3 nucleotides: TGTGCCAGCAGTAGGTCCGGGGGCGGAACTGAAGCTTTCTTT.